This T cell receptor (beta chain) came from a study of shared clonotypes between healthy human individuals. This CDR3 region has 15 residues. Germline V CDR1 and CDR2: LNHNV, YYDKDF (reference sequence). The V and J ends lost 0 bases and 4 bases, in that order; junction bases with no gene match: 3. TCRdb's table, derived via immunoSEQ multiplex PCR, lists solely in-frame clones and lacks some. The repertoire holds more than 2 million clones, with about 94% as singletons. Naive CD8 isolation took CD45RO-negative cells positively selected for CCR7 and excluded terminally differentiated effector memory CD45RA+ cells.

Sequenced input: naive CD8+ T cells sorted from blood. The receptor was derived from a young man in good health. This sequence joins TRBV15 and TRBJ2-1, with TRBD1 matching 7 bases. The CDR3 DNA reads TGTGCCACCAGCAGAGAGACAGGGTTGTACAATGAGCAGTTCTTC. Its protein product is CATSRETGLYNEQFF.